This TCR beta chain was sequenced during a study of T cell responses to AZD1222 COVID-19 vaccine. Study observations and caveats: As reported, nearly half of all spike-specific TCRs target variant regions that are unmutated. Donors skewed white British and female; clonal diversity was possibly underestimated. Seropositivity was recorded at baseline in only a handful of AZD1222 recipients.

Using immunoSEQ multiplex PCR, the repertoire was profiled, and TCRdb retains in-frame clones only, with some absent. Among 90,000 to 130,000 clones listed, about 95% were seen once. On this clone itself: Its target is not known.

The CDR3 consists of 14 residues. V lost 2 bases and J lost 10, with 15 bases in between. Per germline, CDR1 LGHNT and CDR2 FRNRAP. The rearrangement joins TRBV12-5 to TRBJ2-1; D remains unclear. The TCR sequence derives from an adult who received the AZD1222 COVID-19 vaccine. Material: peripheral blood, obtained 28 days after the second AZD1222 dose. DNA for the CDR3: TGTGCTAGTGGTTTGTCCCCCCTATTACGAGAGCAGTTCTTC. Translating it yields CASGLSPLLREQFF.